The 10 T cell receptor beta chains given below trace back to one sample, sequenced in a study of T cell responses to AZD1222 COVID-19 vaccine. TCRdb's table, derived via immunoSEQ multiplex PCR, lists solely in-frame clones and lacks some. The sample carries some 150,000 clones, 80% to 95% recorded once. Source: peripheral blood, taken on day 0 of MenACWY control vaccination. These TCRs come from an adult in good health.

The chain joins TRBV6-5 to TRBJ1-2, with D uncertain. Trimming stripped 2 bases from V and 2 bases from J, with 9 bases between. The CDR3 length is 14 residues. CDR1 is MNHEY and CDR2 is SVGAGI in the germline V gene. The CDR3 DNA follows: TGTGCCAGCAGTTACCGGACGGGAAACTATGGCTACACCTTC. Translated, it gives CASSYRTGNYGYTF.

The J gene is TRBJ2-7, the V gene TRBV27, with 9 nucleotides matching TRBD2. From germline, CDR1 is MNHEY and CDR2 SMNVEV (reference sequence). After removal of 6 bases from V and 0 bases from J, the junction contained 6 bases not matched to a gene. The CDR3 runs to 15 residues. CDR3 nucleotides: TGTGCCAGCAGGCGCGGGGGGGCTAGCTCCTACGAGCAGTACTTC. It encodes CASRRGGASSYEQYF.

The chain couples TRBV28 to TRBJ2-5; TRBD2 matches at 8 bases. The CDR3 is made up of 15 amino acids. Germline CDR1 MDHEN, CDR2 SYDVKM. V lost 2 bases to trimming and J lost 4 bases; unmatched junction nucleotides: 6. The CDR3 sequence: CASSLKRGLRETQYF. The CDR3 DNA sequence: TGTGCCAGCAGTTTAAAGCGGGGGTTGAGAGAGACCCAGTACTTC.

A single count supports this clone. The V and J genes are TRBV6-6 and TRBJ1-6; possibly TRBD1 for D (6 bases). This CDR3 region has 14 residues. V lost 8 bases to trimming and J lost 8 bases, with 16 bases between them. The germline V gene has CDR1 MNHNY and CDR2 SVGAGI (reference sequence). CDR3 sequence reads: CASHPRGGHSPLHF. The CDR3 nucleotides read TGTGCCAGCCACCCCCGAGGGGGGCATTCACCCCTCCACTTT.

The chain carries TRBV2 and TRBJ1-5; tentatively, D is TRBD1 (6 bases). The CDR3 contains 15 residues. V gave up 6 bases and J gave up 4 bases, with 16 bases separating them. Germline CDR1 is SNHLY and CDR2 is FYNNEI. The CDR3 loop is CASSQLLTGNQPQHF. For the CDR3, the DNA is TGTGCCAGCAGCCAACTCCTTACAGGGAATCAGCCCCAGCATTTT.

The chain couples TRBV7-9 to TRBJ2-6; a possible D gene is TRBD1 (6 bases). Per the germline V gene, CDR1 is SEHNR and CDR2 is FQNEAQ (reference sequence). V was pared by 4 bases and J by 0 bases, with 13 bases between. The CDR3 spans 17 residues. CDR3 bases: TGTGCCAGCAGCTCCCCGGGACACCGCTCTGGGGCCAACGTCCTGACTTTC. This codes for CASSSPGHRSGANVLTF. Variable domain in full (rest from reference TRBV7-9 and TRBJ2-6): DTGVSQNPRHKITKRGQNVTFRCDPISEHNRLYWYRQTLGQGPEFLTYFQNEAQLEKSRLLSDRFSAERPKGSFSTLEIQRTEQGDSAMYLCASSSPGHRSGANVLTFGAGSRLTVL.

The chain recombines TRBV7-2 with TRBJ1-3; D gene unclear. V was shortened by 3 bases and J by 0 bases, with 9 bases between the two germline ends. The CDR3 loop spans 15 amino acids. In germline, CDR1 is SGHTA, CDR2 FQGNSA. The CDR3 reads CASSFRLISGNTIYF. The CDR3 bases are TGTGCCAGCAGCTTTAGGTTGATCTCTGGAAACACCATATATTTT.

The V and J genes are TRBV27 and TRBJ2-7, with 7 bases fitting TRBD2. Germline values: CDR1 MNHEY, CDR2 SMNVEV (reference sequence). The V and J ends lost 6 bases and 2 bases, in that order; junction bases with no gene match: 10. The CDR3 is made up of 15 amino acids. The CDR3 sequence is CASSPFWRETYEQYF. The CDR3 region has the DNA TGTGCCAGCAGCCCCTTTTGGCGGGAGACCTACGAGCAGTACTTC.

The genes are TRBV14 and TRBJ1-2, with a possible D match to TRBD1 (5 bases). The germline V gene encodes CDR1 SGHDN and CDR2 FVKESK. This CDR3 is built from 17 residues. Deletions cut 4 bases from V and 0 bases from J, with 18 bases between. The CDR3 is CASSPLPGGVANYGYTF. For the CDR3, the DNA is TGTGCCAGCAGCCCTCTACCCGGGGGAGTCGCTAACTATGGCTACACCTTC.

The V gene is TRBV6-5, the J gene TRBJ2-7; the D gene is possibly TRBD1 (5 bases). V was shortened by 9 bases and J by 0 bases, with 12 bases between the two germline ends. The germline V gene encodes CDR1 MNHEY and CDR2 SVGAGI. This CDR3 has 13 residues. The CDR3 DNA sequence: TGTGCCAGTGCACCAGGGCCCTCCTACGAGCAGTACTTC. Amino acids: CASAPGPSYEQYF.